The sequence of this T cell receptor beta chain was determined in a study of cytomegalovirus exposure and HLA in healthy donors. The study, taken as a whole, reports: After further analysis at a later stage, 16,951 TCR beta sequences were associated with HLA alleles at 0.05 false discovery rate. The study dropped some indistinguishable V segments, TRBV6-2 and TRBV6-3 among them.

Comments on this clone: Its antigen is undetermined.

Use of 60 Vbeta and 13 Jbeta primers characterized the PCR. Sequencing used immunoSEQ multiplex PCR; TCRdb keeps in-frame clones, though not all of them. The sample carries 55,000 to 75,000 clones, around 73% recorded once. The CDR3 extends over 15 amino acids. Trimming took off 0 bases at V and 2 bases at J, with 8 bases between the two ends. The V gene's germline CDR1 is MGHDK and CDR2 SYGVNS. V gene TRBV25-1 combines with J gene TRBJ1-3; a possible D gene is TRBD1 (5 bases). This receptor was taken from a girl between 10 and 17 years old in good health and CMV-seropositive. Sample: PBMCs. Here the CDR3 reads CASSEYVTAGNTIYF. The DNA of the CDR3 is TGTGCCAGCAGTGAATACGTGACAGCTGGAAACACCATATATTTT.